Listed below are T cell receptor beta chains from one sample, sequenced in a study of T cells in Graves' hyperthyroidism and ophthalmopathy. TCRdb fed the multiplex PCR reads into MiXCR, producing one record per CDR3 protein. The data hold roughly 500,000 distinct CDR3 sequences, with 40% to 50% observed a single time. The specimen was peripheral blood or thyroid tissue (not recorded which). These receptors were taken from an adult woman with Graves' disease, either hyperthyroidism or ophthalmopathy (not recorded which). Each CDR3 is given with its conserved first and last residue. Fields, in order: clone size, J gene, D gene, V gene, CDR3 DNA, CDR3 protein. The D gene is left open where the match is weak. Not all rows give a size; the values are once, few, many and, for expanded clones, a class.

>many|TRBJ1-1|-|TRBV10-2
TGCGCCAGCAGATGGACAGCGAACACTGAAGCTTTCTTT
CASRWTANTEAFF
>-|TRBJ2-7|-|TRBV7-9
TGTGCCAGCAGCCAACCCCCTACCGGGACAACCTCCTACGAGCAGTACTTC
CASSQPPTGTTSYEQYF
>-|TRBJ1-2|TRBD1|TRBV28
TGTGCCAGCAGGTCGGGACAGGGCTTCTATGGCTACACCTTC
CASRSGQGFYGYTF
>many|TRBJ2-2|-|TRBV29-1
TGCAGCGTTGAAGGGAGAACGCGCACCGGGGAGCTGTTTTTT
CSVEGRTRTGELFF
>many|TRBJ1-2|-|TRBV12-3/TRBV12-4
TGTGCCAGCAGTTACGGGAATGGCTACACCTTC
CASSYGNGYTF
>-|TRBJ2-7|-|TRBV14
TGTGCCAGCAGCCCCCGGGGGACGGTATCCTACGAGCAGTACTTC
CASSPRGTVSYEQYF
>-|TRBJ2-5|-|TRBV5-1
TGCGCCAGCAGCGTGGCCCCGGACTGGTACCAAGAGACCCAGTACTTC
CASSVAPDWYQETQYF
>many|TRBJ2-5|-|TRBV7-9
TGTGCCAGCACCGGACCGCAAGAGACCCAGTACTTC
CASTGPQETQYF
>-|TRBJ1-6|-|TRBV7-8
TGTGCCAGCAGTCGTGGACAGCGAGGTTCACCCCTCCACTTT
CASSRGQRGSPLHF
>few|TRBJ1-6|TRBD1|TRBV7-9
TGTGCCAGCAGCCGCGCCGGGACAGGGGATAATTCACCCCTCCACTTT
CASSRAGTGDNSPLHF
>many|TRBJ2-7|-|TRBV7-9
TGTGCCAGCAGCTTAAGAGGGGCAGGGATGGAGCAGTACTTC
CASSLRGAGMEQYF
>few|TRBJ1-1|-|TRBV20-1
TGCAGTGAATCGGCTTGGCGGACCCCTGAAGCTTTCTTT
CSESAWRTPEAFF
>many|TRBJ1-5|-|TRBV20-1
TGCAGTGCTTACAGTGGGGAGGGCAATCAGCCCCAGCATTTT
CSAYSGEGNQPQHF
>-|TRBJ1-1|TRBD1|TRBV9
TGTGCCAGCAGCGTAGGAGCAGGACAGGGGAACACTGAAGCTTTCTTT
CASSVGAGQGNTEAFF
>-|TRBJ2-3|TRBD2|TRBV10-1
TGCGCCAGCAGTGGGACGAGCGGGGTACTAAGCACAGATACGCAGTATTTT
CASSGTSGVLSTDTQYF
>-|TRBJ1-5|-|TRBV2
TGTGCCAGCAGTGACAGGACTCCCAATCAGCCCCAGCATTTT
CASSDRTPNQPQHF
>few|TRBJ1-6|-|TRBV28
TGTGCCACCGGGGGAGGTCATAATTCACCCCTCCACTTT
CATGGGHNSPLHF
>-|TRBJ2-7|-|TRBV29-1
TGCAGCGTTGAAGGAGGACAGCCCTACGAGCAGTACTTC
CSVEGGQPYEQYF
>-|TRBJ1-5|-|TRBV7-2
TGTGCCAGCAGCGCACGACAGAAAAACATTCAGCCCCAGCATTTT
CASSARQKNIQPQHF
>-|TRBJ1-5|-|TRBV10-3
TGTGCTAGTCAGGGGAGGGAAAGCAATCAGCCCCAGCATTTT
CASQGRESNQPQHF
>many|TRBJ2-7|-|TRBV11-2
TGTGCCAGCAGCCCTCGTGAGGTTCTGGGGGAGCAGTACTTC
CASSPREVLGEQYF
>once|TRBJ1-2|TRBD1|TRBV11-3
TGTGCCAGCAGCTCCGGGACAGGATTTAACTATGGCTACACCTTC
CASSSGTGFNYGYTF
>-|TRBJ2-7|-|TRBV15
TGTGCCACCAGCTTTGAAGGGGGGTACGAGCAGTACTTC
CATSFEGGYEQYF
>-|TRBJ2-2|-|TRBV20-1
TGCAGTGCTAGGCTTTGGGGGCAGTACACCGGGGAGCTGTCTTGG
CSARLWGQYTGELSW
>many|TRBJ1-5|-|TRBV20-1
TGCAGTGCTAGAGGGCAGATCTATCAGCCCCAGCATTTT
CSARGQIYQPQHF
>-|TRBJ1-5|-|TRBV7-8
TGTGCCAGCAGCTTAGTATGGACAGAGGGTCGAGAGCCCCAGCATTTT
CASSLVWTEGREPQHF
>many|TRBJ2-7|-|TRBV12-3/TRBV12-4
TGTGCCAGCAGTTTCCCCTACGAGCAGTACTTC
CASSFPYEQYF
>-|TRBJ1-2|-|TRBV7-9
TGTGCCAGCAGCTTAGTGCCGGAGATGGCCAGATTCTATGGCTACACCTTC
CASSLVPEMARFYGYTF
>-|TRBJ2-7|-|TRBV7-8
TGTGCCAGCAGTTTAGGCGGGCGTGGACACGGCGAGCAGTACTTC
CASSLGGRGHGEQYF
>many|TRBJ1-6|-|TRBV6-5
TGTGCCAGCATCGATCGCTCGAGCTCCTATAATTCACCCCTCCACTTT
CASIDRSSSYNSPLHF
>many|TRBJ1-2|-|TRBV27
TGTGCCAGCCAAGGGGAACCGAACTATGGCTACACCTTC
CASQGEPNYGYTF
>few|TRBJ2-7|TRBD2|TRBV10-3
TGTGCCATCAGTGAGCAGGCTAGCGGGGACGAGCAGTACTTC
CAISEQASGDEQYF
>many|TRBJ2-5|TRBD2|TRBV7-7
TGTGCTAGCAGCTTAGCGGGAGTAGCGGGGGGAGAGACCCAGTACTTC
CASSLAGVAGGETQYF
>-|TRBJ1-5|TRBD1|TRBV7-9
TGTGCCAGCAGCTTGACAGGGAGAGTCGGGCAGCCCCAGCATTTT
CASSLTGRVGQPQHF
>-|TRBJ1-6|-|TRBV20-1
TGCAGTGCTAGTAGGCAGGGGCCTAGTAATTCGCCCCCCCACTTT
CSASRQGPSNSPPHF
>-|TRBJ2-7|TRBD1|TRBV7-9
TGTGCCAGCACAAAACAGGGGGCAGGGACCTACGAGCAGTACTTC
CASTKQGAGTYEQYF
>-|TRBJ2-5|TRBD1|TRBV28
TGTGCCAGCAGTTTGAGGGGGCGGCAGCAAGAGACCCAGTACTTC
CASSLRGRQQETQYF
>many|TRBJ2-7|-|TRBV29-1
TGCAGCGTTGAAAATTGGCAGGGGGCGCGGGGGAGGCGATACGAGCAGTACTTC
CSVENWQGARGRRYEQYF
>-|TRBJ2-3|TRBD2|TRBV2
TGTGCCAGCAGTGGGGGACTAGCGGGTTCCACTAGCACAGATACGCAGTATTTT
CASSGGLAGSTSTDTQYF
>-|TRBJ2-6|-|TRBV20-1
TGCAGTGCTGTACCGGTGGCTTTC
CSAVPVAF
>-|TRBJ2-7|-|TRBV5-4
TGTGCCAGCAGTATCTCGGGACGGATAAACTACGAGCAGTACTTC
CASSISGRINYEQYF
>-|TRBJ1-2|-|TRBV12-3/TRBV12-4
TGTGCCAGCAGCCACTGGGGGAATGGCTACACCTTC
CASSHWGNGYTF
>-|TRBJ1-2|-|TRBV4-3
TGCGCCAGCAGCCAAGATCCAACAGGGCCCAACTATGGCTACACCTTC
CASSQDPTGPNYGYTF